The 29 T cell receptor beta chains in this list originate from one sample, sequenced in a study of blood T cell repertoires in COVID-19. TCRdb's table, derived via immunoSEQ multiplex PCR, lists solely in-frame clones and lacks some. The table has roughly 200,000 clones, 86% seen once; the top ten hold 4.5% to 7%. Specimen: PBMCs or T cells enriched from blood (not recorded which). Receptors originate from a man aged 35-49 years with acute COVID-19.

This clone was detected only once. V usage is TRBV5-1 and J usage is TRBJ2-3, with a tentative D call TRBD2 (6 bases). V lost 3 bases to trimming and J lost 2 bases, with 19 bases between them. The germline gives CDR1 SGHRS, CDR2 YFSETQ. The CDR3 extends over 17 amino acids. The CDR3 loop reads CASSWAGLASITDTQYF. In DNA form, the CDR3 reads TGCGCCAGCAGCTGGGCAGGGCTAGCGTCGATCACAGATACGCAGTATTTT.

The rearrangement links TRBV4-3 to TRBJ2-7; 7 bases match TRBD2. CDR1 LGHNA and CDR2 YSLEER come from the germline V gene. With V trimmed by 0 bases and J by 6 bases, 2 bases remained unmatched. The CDR3 totals 13 residues. CDR3 sequence: CASSQEGGAEQYF. CDR3 coding DNA: TGCGCCAGCAGCCAAGAGGGAGGGGCCGAGCAGTACTTC.

To note about this clone: This specimen includes other DNA sequences encoding the same CDR3. This chain joins TRBV7-3 and TRBJ1-1; the match to TRBD1 covers 9 bases. V shed 1 base and J 4 bases; nucleotides not matched to a gene: 1. CDR3 length equals 14 residues. The germline V gene has CDR1 SGHTA and CDR2 FQGTGA. CDR3 bases: TGTGCCAGCAGCTTAAGACAGGGGGGCACTGAAGCTTTCTTT. Translation gives CASSLRQGGTEAFF.

The rearrangement joins TRBV4-3 to TRBJ2-7, with 10 nucleotides matching TRBD2. Germline-derived CDR1 and CDR2 are LGHNA and YSLEER. The trim removed 3 bases at V and 3 bases at J, leaving 5 bases unmatched. CDR3 length: 15 amino acids. CDR3 residues: CASSQASSGSYEQYF. The CDR3 nucleotides are TGCGCCAGCAGCCAGGCCTCTAGCGGGAGCTACGAGCAGTACTTC.

The chain is built from TRBV7-9 and TRBJ2-7, with D possibly being TRBD1 (5 bases). Deletions cut 4 bases from V and 7 bases from J, with 11 bases between. CDR1 is SEHNR and CDR2 is FQNEAQ in the germline V gene (reference sequence). This CDR3 has 12 amino acids. The CDR3 nucleotides read TGTGCCAGCAGCTCACCAGGGAAGGAGCAGTACTTC. Amino acids: CASSSPGKEQYF.

This clone was observed at least ten times. This chain links TRBV10-3 with TRBJ2-1, with 8 positions matching TRBD1. CDR1 is ENHRY, CDR2 SYGVKD, per germline. This CDR3 region has 16 residues. Trimming cost V 6 bases and J 0 bases; bases outside gene matches: 7. The CDR3 DNA is TGTGCCATCAGCCCCTCCGGGACAGGCTCCTACAATGAGCAGTTCTTC. It codes for CAISPSGTGSYNEQFF.

V gene TRBV7-2 combines with J gene TRBJ2-4; the match to TRBD2 covers 8 bases. The CDR3 is made up of 18 amino acids. Germline assignment: CDR1 SGHTA and CDR2 FQGNSA. V shed 0 bases, J shed 5 bases, and the junction held 12 bases outside the gene matches. The CDR3 protein is CASSLALLAGLGQNIQYF. In DNA form, the CDR3 reads TGTGCCAGCAGCTTAGCTCTCTTAGCGGGGCTGGGCCAAAACATTCAGTACTTC.

The J gene is TRBJ2-7, the V gene TRBV18, with D possibly matching TRBD1 (5 bases). This CDR3 has 14 residues. V was clipped by 5 bases and J by 2 bases, with 13 bases between them. Germline CDR1 KGHSH, CDR2 LQKENI. The CDR3 reads CASSERDRTYEQYF. The CDR3 region has the DNA TGTGCCAGCTCAGAACGCGACAGAACCTACGAGCAGTACTTC.

This clone is a singleton in its sample. Written as DNA, the CDR3 is TGTGCCAGCACGTTAGAGGGAGGTTCCTACGAGCAGTACTTC. This codes for CASTLEGGSYEQYF. This chain links TRBV6-5 with TRBJ2-7; weak D call: TRBD2 (6 bases). V dropped 7 bases and J dropped 1 base, with 14 bases sitting between them. Germline lookup yields CDR1 MNHEY and CDR2 SVGAGI. This CDR3 has 14 residues.

The chain has TRBV6-1 and TRBJ1-4; 7 bases align to TRBD1. This CDR3 is built from 15 residues. Germline loops: CDR1 MNHNS, CDR2 SASEGT. With V trimmed by 2 bases and J by 7 bases, 7 bases remained unmatched. The CDR3 region has the DNA TGTGCCAGCAGTGAAACCGGGACAGCGGGTGAAAAACTGTTTTTT. It specifies CASSETGTAGEKLFF.

This clone appeared a single time. The chain carries TRBV19 and TRBJ1-2; 8 positions agree with TRBD1. Germline CDR1 and CDR2: LNHDA and SQIVND (reference sequence). Germline trimming cut 5 bases from V and 8 bases from J; bases unmatched to any gene: 7. CDR3 length: 13 amino acids. The CDR3 DNA reads as TGTGCCAGTAGTCCGGACAGGGTGGAAGGCTACACCTTC. This gives the protein CASSPDRVEGYTF.

This clone has just one count. A read error may produce the germline difference seen at one junction end. The rearrangement uses TRBV3-1 (or the pseudogene TRBV3-2) and TRBJ2-1, with 8 bases lining up with TRBD2. In germline, CDR1 is LGHDT, CDR2 YNNKEL (reference sequence). The CDR3 contains 12 residues. The CDR3 region has the DNA TGTGCCAGCAGCCAAACTAGCGGCAATGTCATCTTC. Protein product: CASSQTSGNVIF.

The chain joins TRBV6-4 to TRBJ2-6, with D hard to call. Germline loops: CDR1 MRHNA, CDR2 SNTAGT. The CDR3 sequence is 14 residues long. Trimming stripped 3 bases from V and 3 bases from J, with 6 bases between. CDR3 sequence (DNA): TGTGCCAGCAGTGAAGAGATTGGGGCCAACGTCCTGACTTTC. Translation gives CASSEEIGANVLTF.

As DNA, the CDR3 is TGTGCCAGCAGCTTAGAGGGACAGGGGTGGTATGGCTACACCTTC. This sequence encodes CASSLEGQGWYGYTF. The rearrangement uses TRBV7-6 and TRBJ1-2, with 10 bases that match TRBD1. Germline V lookup: CDR1 SGHVS, CDR2 FNYEAQ. V was clipped by 1 base and J by 5 bases; unmatched bases: 4. This CDR3 is 15 amino acids long.

The V gene is TRBV28, the J gene TRBJ2-5; 7 bases match TRBD1. The CDR3 is 15 amino acids. Unmatched junction bases numbered 6, after V lost 5 bases and J lost 0 bases. Per the germline V gene, CDR1 is MDHEN and CDR2 is SYDVKM. For the CDR3, the DNA is TGTGCCAGCAGTATAGGGGGACAGAACCAAGAGACCCAGTACTTC. Its protein product is CASSIGGQNQETQYF.

This chain connects TRBV13 to TRBJ1-2; D ambiguous. The CDR3 loop spans 14 amino acids. The germline CDR1 and CDR2 sequences are PRHDT and FYEKMQ (reference sequence). The V gene lost 5 bases and the J gene lost 7 bases, with 17 bases spanning the gap. The CDR3 DNA follows: TGTGCCAGCAGCATGGGAGTACATACGGCTGGCTACACCTTC. This gives the protein CASSMGVHTAGYTF.

The CDR3 nucleotides read TGCGCCAGCGGGGGGGCGCAGGGTCAGCCCCAGCATTTT. Protein product: CASGGAQGQPQHF. The chain recombines TRBV10-2 with TRBJ1-5; D might be TRBD1 (6 bases). V lost 8 bases, J lost 6 bases, and 14 bases lay in between. CDR1 and CDR2 from the germline V gene are WSHSY and SAAADI. The length of the CDR3 is 13 residues.

The chain couples TRBV18 to TRBJ2-2, with 7 bases aligning to TRBD1. V lost 6 bases to trimming and J lost 1 base; unmatched junction nucleotides: 5. Germline CDR1 KGHSH, CDR2 LQKENI. This CDR3 has 15 amino acids. The CDR3 DNA sequence: TGTGCCAGCTCTCAGACAGGGAAGAACACCGGGGAGCTGTTTTTT. It encodes CASSQTGKNTGELFF.

The chain combines TRBV4-1 with TRBJ1-4; tentatively, D is TRBD1 (5 bases). The CDR3 loop spans 17 amino acids. Trimming pared 2 bases from V and 7 bases from J, leaving 20 bases between. Looked up from germline, CDR1 is MGHRA and CDR2 is YSYEKL. CDR3 coding DNA: TGCGCCAGCAGCCAAAACGTGGGCAGGGTGATCGGTGAAAAACTGTTTTTT. Protein: CASSQNVGRVIGEKLFF.

This clone was recorded a few times. V and J are TRBV28 and TRBJ1-1; 9 bases agree with TRBD1. Looked up from germline, CDR1 is MDHEN and CDR2 is SYDVKM. This CDR3 comprises 15 residues. The ends lost 10 bases at V and 1 base at J; junction bases unmatched: 10. In DNA form, the CDR3 reads TGTGCCACCTCAACAGGGGGCGAGGGGAACACTGAAGCTTTCTTT. Its translation: CATSTGGEGNTEAFF.

V usage is TRBV4-1 and J usage is TRBJ2-7; a possible D gene is TRBD1 (6 bases). The length of the CDR3 is 14 residues. CDR1 and CDR2 (germline): MGHRA, YSYEKL. V shed 1 base and J shed 3 bases, with 10 bases lying between them. CDR3 nucleotide sequence: TGCGCCAGCAGCCAAGGGGACACCAACTACGAGCAGTACTTC. Translation gives CASSQGDTNYEQYF.

The V and J genes are TRBV9 and TRBJ2-3; 7 nucleotides agree with TRBD2. This CDR3 comprises 17 residues. J gave up 4 bases and V 2 bases, and 13 bases lay outside the gene matches. Germline V CDR1 and CDR2: SGDLS, YYNGEE. CDR3 residues: CASSVRPAGLPADTQYF. The CDR3 DNA is TGTGCCAGCAGCGTTAGGCCAGCGGGACTTCCCGCAGATACGCAGTATTTT. Variable domain in full (rest from reference TRBV9 and TRBJ2-3): DSGVTQTPKHLITATGQRVTLRCSPRSGDLSVYWYQQSLDQGLQFLIQYYNGEERAKGNILERFSAQQFPDLHSELNLSSLELGDSALYFCASSVRPAGLPADTQYFGPGTRLTVL.

The chain uses TRBV2 and TRBJ1-2; no firm D call. V lost 6 bases to trimming and J lost 6 bases, with 14 bases between them. Germline V gives CDR1 SNHLY, CDR2 FYNNEI. The CDR3 has 13 residues. CDR3 loop: CASRSRGSNGYTF. CDR3 DNA: TGTGCCAGCAGGAGTAGAGGGAGCAATGGCTACACCTTC. Using reference TRBV2 and TRBJ1-2 for the parts outside the CDR3, the full variable domain is EPEVTQTPSHQVTQMGQEVILRCVPISNHLYFYWYRQILGQKVEFLVSFYNNEISEKSEIFDDQFSVERPDGSNFTLKIRSTKLEDSAMYFCASRSRGSNGYTFGSGTRLTVV.

The chain has TRBV18 and TRBJ1-6; no definite D call. CDR1 KGHSH and CDR2 LQKENI come from the germline V gene. This CDR3 has 15 amino acids. With 2 bases removed from V and 5 bases from J, the gap between germline ends came to 10 bases. CDR3 bases: TGTGCCAGCTCACCAACGGGTATCCATAATTCACCCCTCCACTTT. Translation gives CASSPTGIHNSPLHF.

The gene calls are TRBV28 and TRBJ2-6; a weak D match, TRBD1 (5 bases). The V and J ends lost 8 bases and 1 base respectively, with 15 bases between them. CDR1 is MDHEN, CDR2 SYDVKM, per germline. The length of the CDR3 is 16 residues. The DNA of the CDR3 is TGTGCCAGCTTTTCAGGGTTGGTGTCTGGGGCCAACGTCCTGACTTTC. Encoded protein: CASFSGLVSGANVLTF.

The chain has TRBV5-4 and TRBJ2-2, with D possibly being TRBD2 (6 bases). With 2 bases removed from V and 1 base from J, the gap between germline ends came to 6 bases. The germline V gene encodes CDR1 SGHNT and CDR2 YYREEE (reference sequence). The CDR3 contains 14 residues. DNA for the CDR3: TGTGCCAGCAGCTTTAGCGGGAACACCGGGGAGCTGTTTTTT. Protein product: CASSFSGNTGELFF.

DNA of the CDR3: TGTGCCACCAGTGATTTGAGTGGGACCGCCAGGGGAGAGACCCAGTACTTC. This encodes CATSDLSGTARGETQYF. The chain links TRBV24-1 to TRBJ2-5, with D tentatively TRBD1 (6 bases). Germline V gives CDR1 KGHDR, CDR2 SFDVKD. V was pared by 0 bases and J by 4 bases, with 17 bases between. The CDR3 consists of 17 residues.

This clone was counted only a few times. The chain is built from TRBV2 and TRBJ1-2; 7 nucleotides align to TRBD1. The V and J ends lost 10 bases and 2 bases, in that order; junction bases with no gene match: 10. Germline-derived CDR1 and CDR2 are SNHLY and FYNNEI. The CDR3 sequence is 14 residues long. The CDR3 reads CATYGTANNYGYTF. DNA of the CDR3: TGTGCCACCTATGGGACAGCGAACAACTATGGCTACACCTTC.

This chain connects TRBV28 to TRBJ1-1; D might be TRBD1 (5 bases). Germline assignment: CDR1 MDHEN and CDR2 SYDVKM. This CDR3 is 14 amino acids long. Trimming pared 4 bases from V and 2 bases from J, leaving 11 bases between. For the CDR3, the DNA is TGTGCCAGCAGTTATAGGGGCCCAAACACTGAAGCTTTCTTT. Protein: CASSYRGPNTEAFF.